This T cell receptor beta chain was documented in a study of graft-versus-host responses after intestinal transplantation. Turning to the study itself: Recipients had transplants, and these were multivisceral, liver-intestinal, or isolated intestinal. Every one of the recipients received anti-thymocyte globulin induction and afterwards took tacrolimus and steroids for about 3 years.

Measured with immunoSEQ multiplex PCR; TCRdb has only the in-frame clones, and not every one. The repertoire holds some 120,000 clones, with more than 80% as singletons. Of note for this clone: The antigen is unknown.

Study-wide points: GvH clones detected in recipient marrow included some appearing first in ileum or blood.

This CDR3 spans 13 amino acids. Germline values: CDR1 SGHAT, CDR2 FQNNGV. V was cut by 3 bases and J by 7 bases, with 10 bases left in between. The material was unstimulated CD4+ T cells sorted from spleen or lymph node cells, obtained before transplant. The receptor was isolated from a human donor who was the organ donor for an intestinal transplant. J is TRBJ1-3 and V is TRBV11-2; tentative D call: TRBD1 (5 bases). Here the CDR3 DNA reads TGTGCCAGCAGCTTGGGACCTCACAACACCATATATTTT. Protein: CASSLGPHNTIYF.